This T cell receptor (beta chain) was observed in a study of cytomegalovirus exposure and HLA in healthy donors. Background on the study: Most genotyped donors, over 70% of around 370, had Caucasian-associated genetic ancestry.

A note on this clone: The antigen is undetermined.

The V segment lost 0 bases and the J segment 1 base; nucleotides outside the gene matches: 10. Germline CDR1 is MGHRA and CDR2 is YSYEKL. The CDR3 sequence is 19 residues long. Study findings and constraints: A later analysis linked a missense variant in DCLRE1C to the trimming of TCR beta V and J genes. Cytomegalovirus-associated TCR beta chains were listed, numbering over 150. It was likely that a cluster of highly shared sequence variants was a sequencing artifact.

PCR used 60 Vbeta primers and 13 Jbeta primers. Sequencing used immunoSEQ multiplex PCR; TCRdb keeps in-frame clones, though not all of them. The sample includes about 180,000 clones, roughly 77% of them seen just once. The V and J genes are TRBV4-1 and TRBJ2-3; 10 bases match TRBD2. This clonotype was sampled from a woman in her twenties or thirties in good health and CMV-seropositive. Sequenced material: PBMCs. The CDR3 DNA reads TGCGCCAGCAGCCAAGATCGGGCTAGCGGGGGTGGGGGCACAGATACGCAGTATTTT. This gives the protein CASSQDRASGGGGTDTQYF.